This entry lists 16 T cell receptor beta chains sequenced from one sample in a study of blood T cell repertoires in COVID-19. Using immunoSEQ multiplex PCR, the repertoire was profiled, and TCRdb retains in-frame clones only, with some absent. The sample comprises approximately 250,000 clones, 70% to 90% of which are singletons, and approximately 1% rests with the top ten. Sequenced: PBMCs or T cells enriched from blood (not recorded which). The receptors were sampled from a woman in her twenties or thirties who had recovered from COVID-19.

This sequence joins TRBV18 and TRBJ2-7; no clear D. The CDR3 length is 13 residues. Germline V gives CDR1 KGHSH, CDR2 LQKENI. Trimming shortened V by 1 base and J by 6 bases, and 10 bases separated the two germline ends. In nucleotides, the CDR3 is TGTGCCAGCTCACCACTTTTACAGAGCGAGCAGTACTTC. It encodes CASSPLLQSEQYF.

This chain joins TRBV5-1 and TRBJ2-2; weak D call: TRBD1 (6 bases). V lost 2 bases and J lost 8, with 10 bases in between. The CDR3 length is 13 residues. CDR1 and CDR2 (germline): SGHRS, YFSETQ. CDR3 sequence (DNA): TGCGCCAGCAGCTTAACAGGGTCTGGGGAGCTGTTTTTT. The encoded protein is CASSLTGSGELFF.

The rearrangement links TRBV7-9 to TRBJ1-2, with a possible D match to TRBD1 (6 bases). The CDR3 has 12 amino acids. The V gene lost 5 bases and the J gene lost 8 bases, with 12 bases spanning the gap. Germline V gene lookup returns CDR1 SEHNR and CDR2 FQNEAQ (reference sequence). The CDR3, as DNA: TGTGCCAGCAGCGCGGCAGGGGAGGGCTACACCTTC. Protein sequence: CASSAAGEGYTF.

The gene calls are TRBV5-1 and TRBJ1-3; maybe TRBD1 (5 bases). Trimming removed 5 bases at V and 4 bases at J, with 13 bases between. Germline lookup yields CDR1 SGHRS and CDR2 YFSETQ. This CDR3 is 14 amino acids long. CDR3 nucleotides: TGCGCCAGCAGGGGGACCGGGGGAGGAAACACCATATATTTT. Translating it yields CASRGTGGGNTIYF.

The chain combines TRBV21-1 with TRBJ1-4; the D call TRBD1 from the table was never checked on the DNA. TRBV21-1 is noted as a pseudogene. The CDR3 has 17 amino acids. The DNA of the CDR3 is TGTGCCAGCAGCTCTCGGGACAGGGGGACATTTAATGAAAAACTGTTTTTT. This gives the protein CASSSRDRGTFNEKLFF.

The rearrangement joins TRBV4-1 to TRBJ1-1; 10 nucleotides line up with TRBD1. The CDR3 has 16 residues. J was trimmed by 0 bases and V by 3 bases; bases with no gene match: 4. The germline V gene encodes CDR1 MGHRA and CDR2 YSYEKL. DNA for the CDR3: TGCGCCAGCAGCCAGACAGGGGGCGGTGTGAACACTGAAGCTTTCTTT. As protein: CASSQTGGGVNTEAFF.

This chain connects TRBV27 to TRBJ2-3; a possible D gene is TRBD2 (6 bases). CDR3 size: 14 residues. Germline V gene sequence: CDR1 MNHEY, CDR2 SMNVEV (reference sequence). Trimming left V 2 bases short and J 6 bases short, with 12 bases between. The CDR3 loop is CASSLTSQSDTQYF. CDR3 in DNA: TGTGCCAGCAGTTTAACTAGCCAATCCGATACGCAGTATTTT.

The chain recombines TRBV10-3 with TRBJ2-2; 14 bases fit TRBD2. Trimming at V came to 5 bases and at J to 4 bases, leaving 9 bases not matched to a gene. Germline CDR1 ENHRY, CDR2 SYGVKD. The CDR3 consists of 18 residues. The CDR3 nucleotides are TGTGCCATCAGTCAAACCGGGACTAGCGGGAGCCGCACCGGGGAGCTGTTTTTT. Encoded protein: CAISQTGTSGSRTGELFF.

The chain combines TRBV4-1 with TRBJ1-1; no reliable D call. The CDR3 extends over 14 amino acids. The germline gives CDR1 MGHRA, CDR2 YSYEKL. V dropped 4 bases and J dropped 5 bases, with 14 bases sitting between them. The DNA for the CDR3 is TGCGCCAGCAGCCCCGCCGGGTCTAGGACTGAAGCTTTCTTT. Translated: CASSPAGSRTEAFF.

This clone is a singleton in its sample. V gene TRBV7-2 combines with J gene TRBJ2-7; 10 bases map to TRBD2. CDR1 and CDR2 (germline): SGHTA, FQGNSA. Trimming cost V 4 bases and J 7 bases; bases outside gene matches: 16. The CDR3 has 17 amino acids. CDR3 nucleotides: TGTGCCAGCAGCTCCGATATGACTAGCGGGTCCTTTGGAGAGCAGTACTTC. Amino acids: CASSSDMTSGSFGEQYF.

There are a few counts of this clone. This chain links TRBV19 with TRBJ1-2; D ambiguous. V was cut by 3 bases and J by 4 bases, with 9 bases left in between. This CDR3 spans 13 amino acids. From germline, CDR1 is LNHDA and CDR2 SQIVND (reference sequence). DNA of the CDR3: TGTGCCAGTAGTATGGGAGCCTTCTATGGCTACACCTTC. Residues: CASSMGAFYGYTF.

The rearrangement links TRBV7-3 to TRBJ2-1; D unresolved. V lost 1 base and J lost 10, with 14 bases in between. The CDR3 runs to 14 residues. In germline, CDR1 is SGHTA, CDR2 FQGTGA. The CDR3 sequence is CASSLMSRSNEQFF. The CDR3 DNA sequence: TGTGCCAGCAGCTTAATGAGTCGGAGTAACGAGCAGTTCTTC.

V usage is TRBV9 and J usage is TRBJ2-3, with D maybe TRBD2 (6 bases). The CDR3 loop spans 14 amino acids. In germline, CDR1 is SGDLS, CDR2 YYNGEE. V lost 3 bases to trimming and J lost 5 bases, with 13 bases between them. The CDR3 DNA is TGTGCCAGCAGCGATCCGGGAGAAGAAGATACGCAGTATTTT. This translates into CASSDPGEEDTQYF. The full variable domain, in which reference TRBV9 and TRBJ2-3 provide the parts outside the CDR3, is DSGVTQTPKHLITATGQRVTLRCSPRSGDLSVYWYQQSLDQGLQFLIQYYNGEERAKGNILERFSAQQFPDLHSELNLSSLELGDSALYFCASSDPGEEDTQYFGPGTRLTVL.

The chain has TRBV5-1 and TRBJ1-6, with 7 bases lining up with TRBD1. Germline CDR1 is SGHRS and CDR2 is YFSETQ. J gave up 5 bases and V 4 bases, and 6 bases lay outside the gene matches. The CDR3 is 15 residues long. In nucleotides, the CDR3 is TGCGCCAGCAGCCACCTGACAGGGAATAATTCACCCCTCCACTTT. Amino acids: CASSHLTGNNSPLHF.

The rearrangement links TRBV18 to TRBJ1-6, with TRBD1 as a possible D gene (6 bases). Per the germline V gene, CDR1 is KGHSH and CDR2 is LQKENI. The V gene lost 3 bases and the J gene lost 4 bases, with 13 bases spanning the gap. The CDR3 extends over 16 amino acids. The CDR3 here is CASSPLDSNYNSPLHF. The CDR3 region has the DNA TGTGCCAGCTCACCCCTGGACAGCAATTATAATTCACCCCTCCACTTT. Full variable domain (remainder filled in from reference TRBV18 and TRBJ1-6): NAGVMQNPRHLVRRRGQEARLRCSPMKGHSHVYWYRQLPEEGLKFMVYLQKENIIDESGMPKERFSAEFPKEGPSILRIQQVVRGDSAAYFCASSPLDSNYNSPLHFGNGTRLTVT.

The chain employs TRBV7-6 and TRBJ1-3, with TRBD1 matching 7 bases. The length of the CDR3 is 17 residues. Germline V gene lookup returns CDR1 SGHVS and CDR2 FNYEAQ. V gave up 0 bases and J gave up 4 bases; unmatched junction bases: 9. This CDR3 is CASSLAPGQVEGNTIYF. The CDR3 region has the DNA TGTGCCAGCAGCTTAGCCCCCGGACAGGTCGAAGGAAACACCATATATTTT.